The 6 T cell receptor beta chains below come from one sample, sequenced in a study of patients and donors after allogeneic stem cell transplantation. MiXCR, run by TCRdb on the RT-PCR reads, gives a single entry per CDR3 protein. The sample shows about a million distinct CDR3 sequences, roughly 18% of them seen only once. The sequenced sample was blood, either unsorted or a sorted T cell fraction (not recorded which). All receptors come from a human donor who was either an allogeneic HSCT recipient or a stem cell or donor lymphocyte infusion donor (not recorded which). It is not recorded whose cells these are; they may come from a transplant donor.

The chain employs TRBV7-2 and TRBJ2-2; D gene uncertain. CDR3 length: 14 amino acids. The ends were cut back, 8 bases at V and 5 bases at J, with 15 bases in the middle. Looked up from germline, CDR1 is SGHTA and CDR2 is FQGNSA. CDR3 nucleotide sequence: TGTGCCAGCGCGCCCCCTTCGGTAACCGGGGAGCTGTTTTTT. Encoded protein: CASAPPSVTGELFF.

This clonotype turned up a few times. The chain carries TRBV6-1 and TRBJ1-6; TRBD1 aligns across 11 bases. The CDR3 is made up of 15 amino acids. Per the germline V gene, CDR1 is MNHNS and CDR2 is SASEGT. V lost 5 bases, J lost 10 bases, and 7 bases stayed unmatched. This CDR3 is CASSTDRGRASPLHF. In nucleotides, the CDR3 is TGTGCCAGCAGTACGGACAGGGGGCGAGCCTCACCCCTCCACTTT.

The chain links TRBV27 to TRBJ1-1; 7 bases match TRBD1. The trim removed 3 bases at V and 4 bases at J, leaving 5 bases unmatched. Germline-derived CDR1 and CDR2 are MNHEY and SMNVEV (reference sequence). CDR3 length: 14 amino acids. The CDR3 protein is CASSLRGPGTEAFF. The CDR3 DNA reads as TGTGCCAGCAGTTTGAGGGGGCCCGGCACTGAAGCTTTCTTT.

This clonotype has a handful of counts. The chain combines TRBV11-3 with TRBJ2-1; D might be TRBD1 (5 bases). Germline CDR1 reads SGHNT; CDR2 reads YENEEA. With 2 bases removed from V and 4 bases from J, the gap between germline ends came to 15 bases. The CDR3 extends over 16 amino acids. The CDR3 loop reads CASSLRGLPTYNEQFF. DNA for the CDR3: TGTGCCAGCAGCTTAAGGGGCCTGCCAACTTACAATGAGCAGTTCTTC.

The V call is TRBV6-5, the J call TRBJ1-2; D might be TRBD1 (5 bases). The V gene lost 0 bases and the J gene lost 8 bases, with 13 bases spanning the gap. The CDR3 sequence is 14 residues long. Germline-derived CDR1 and CDR2 are MNHEY and SVGAGI. The CDR3 DNA follows: TGTGCCAGCAGTTACTCGAAACAGGCGGGGGGCTACACCTTC. It codes for CASSYSKQAGGYTF.

This clonotype came up a few times. The J gene is TRBJ1-2, the V gene TRBV5-4; D is undetermined. V lost 0 bases and J lost 6, with 9 bases in between. Germline CDR1 reads SGHNT; CDR2 reads YYREEE (reference sequence). The CDR3 runs 13 residues. The CDR3: CASSLASTNGYTF. Written as DNA, the CDR3 is TGTGCCAGCAGCTTGGCCAGCACTAATGGCTACACCTTC.